This T cell receptor (beta chain) was obtained from a study of blood T cell repertoires in COVID-19. Looking at the study overall: In each case, the material was cDNA or gDNA derived from T cells, B-cell-depleted T cells, or PBMCs.

The authors' processing: Amplification of reference gene primers was used by the study to estimate nucleated cell counts. The protocol was immunoSEQ multiplex PCR, while the TCRdb copy is restricted to in-frame clones and leaves out a portion. V, J and clone size are those of that table, while D and trimming were read from the DNA. The sample includes some 160,000 clones, 75% to 90% of them seen just once. V shed 4 bases and J 0 bases; nucleotides not matched to a gene: 8. CDR1 and CDR2 from the germline V gene are MDHEN and SYDVKM. The CDR3 has 16 residues. The specimen sequenced was peripheral blood. The V gene is TRBV28, the J gene TRBJ1-1, with 7 positions matching TRBD1. This receptor was taken from a woman aged 60 to 75 with active COVID-19. CDR3 in amino acids: CASSSQGGIMNTEAFF. In DNA, the CDR3 is TGTGCCAGCAGTTCTCAGGGGGGAATCATGAACACTGAAGCTTTCTTT. Variable domain in full (rest from reference TRBV28 and TRBJ1-1): DVKVTQSSRYLVKRTGEKVFLECVQDMDHENMFWYRQDPGLGLRLIYFSYDVKMKEKGDIPEGYSVSREKKERFSLILESASTNQTSMYLCASSSQGGIMNTEAFFGQGTRLTVV.